This T cell receptor beta chain was captured in a study of T cell changes during pregnancy in multiple sclerosis. Measured with immunoSEQ multiplex PCR; TCRdb has only the in-frame clones, and not every one. The table shows about 53,000 clones, with over 85% occurring only once. This CDR3 has 21 amino acids. Trimming cost V 1 base and J 4 bases; bases outside gene matches: 21. The clonotype originates from a female donor with multiple sclerosis, enrolled in a pregnancy study. The J gene is TRBJ2-5, the V gene TRBV23-1; 10 nucleotides agree with TRBD1. TRBV23-1 is an ORF for which the function is uncertain. The specimen comprised CD8+ T cells from peripheral blood mononuclear cells, sampled before pregnancy. The CDR3 nucleotides read TGCGCCAGCAGTCAATGGCAGTTCGGACCGAAAAGACAGGGGGCGGCAGAGACCCAGTACTTC. The encoded protein is CASSQWQFGPKRQGAAETQYF.